A single sample gave rise to the 18 T cell receptor beta chains below, sequenced in a study of T cell repertoires in cytomegalovirus infection. MiXCR, applied by TCRdb to the reads, yields one record per CDR3 protein. Here the sample spans 650,000 to 900,000 distinct CDR3 sequences, 29% being singletons. Their target antigens are unknown. This sample comprised cultured CD8+ T cells from PBMCs, obtained from culture after CMV antigen stimulation. These receptors all stem from a human donor in good health (CMV status not recorded). Some clones in this sample may be carry-over from other donors' samples.

This clonotype was seen more than once but under ten times. CDR3 loop: CASSPGTRTEAFF. The CDR3 DNA follows: TGTGCCAGCAGCCCAGGGACACGCACTGAAGCTTTCTTT. The chain couples TRBV7-9 to TRBJ1-1; D may be TRBD1 (6 bases). With 5 bases removed from V and 4 bases from J, the gap between germline ends came to 11 bases. The CDR3 loop spans 13 amino acids. CDR1 is SEHNR and CDR2 is FQNEAQ in the germline V gene (reference sequence).

On this clonotype itself: This may arise from a read error, as a much more abundant clone is one base away. J is TRBJ1-2 and V is TRBV15; D is ambiguous. Germline values: CDR1 LNHNV, CDR2 YYDKDF (reference sequence). The CDR3 is 16 amino acids. The CDR3 protein is CATSRWVTALNYDYTF. The CDR3 bases are TGTGCCACCAGCAGATGGGTAACGGCTCTTAACTATGACTACACCTTC.

About this clonotype itself: One base away lies a much larger clone, so this may be a sequencing read error. The V call is TRBV27, the J call TRBJ2-2, with D hard to call. The germline V gene encodes CDR1 MNHEY and CDR2 SMNVEV (reference sequence). V was pared by 7 bases and J by 6 bases, with 6 bases between. This CDR3 comprises 11 residues. The CDR3 here is CASTQAGELFF. The CDR3, as DNA: TGTGCCAGCACCCAGGCCGGGGAGCTGTTTTTT.

The rearrangement joins TRBV5-6 to TRBJ2-5; TRBD1 or TRBD2 may be the D gene (5 bases each). Between the trimmed V and J ends, which lost 0 bases and 0 bases, there was a span of 15 bases. Germline lookup yields CDR1 SGHDT and CDR2 YYEEEE. The CDR3 spans 17 residues. The CDR3 nucleotides are TGTGCCAGCAGCTTGGGAGGGGCATTGGGGTACCAAGAGACCCAGTACTTC. Translation: CASSLGGALGYQETQYF.

J is TRBJ2-5 and V is TRBV27; no firm D call. The CDR3 has 14 residues. V shed 6 bases and J shed 5 bases, with 16 bases lying between them. CDR1 MNHEY and CDR2 SMNVEV come from the germline V gene (reference sequence). CDR3 DNA: TGTGCCAGCAGCCTACGTCGGGCAACTGAGACCCAGTACTTC. Translated: CASSLRRATETQYF.

This clonotype was seen at least ten times. The chain carries TRBV7-2 and TRBJ1-2, with TRBD1 as a possible D gene (6 bases). Germline CDR1 is SGHTA and CDR2 is FQGNSA. The CDR3 extends over 13 amino acids. V was cut by 3 bases and J by 7 bases, with 12 bases left in between. In nucleotides, the CDR3 is TGTGCCAGCAGCTTTTTAGGGGGGGTTGGCTACACCTTC. This gives the protein CASSFLGGVGYTF.

The gene calls are TRBV5-1 and TRBJ2-5; D is possibly TRBD1 or TRBD2 (5 bases each). V shed 4 bases and J shed 3 bases, with 22 bases lying between them. The CDR3 has 17 residues. Looked up from germline, CDR1 is SGHRS and CDR2 is YFSETQ. CDR3 amino acids: CASSRDQVRTAEETQYF. The CDR3 nucleotides are TGCGCCAGCAGCCGGGACCAAGTGAGAACCGCTGAAGAGACCCAGTACTTC. Variable domain in full (rest from reference TRBV5-1 and TRBJ2-5): KAGVTQTPRYLIKTRGQQVTLSCSPISGHRSVSWYQQTPGQGLQFLFEYFSETQRNKGNFPGRFSGRQFSNSRSEMNVSTLELGDSALYLCASSRDQVRTAEETQYFGPGTRLLVL.

This clonotype was detected only a few times. This chain uses TRBV20-1 with TRBJ1-2; TRBD1 aligns across 10 bases. Trimming at V came to 2 bases and at J to 3 bases, leaving 15 bases not matched to a gene. The CDR3 length is 18 residues. CDR1 and CDR2 (germline): DFQATT, SNEGSKA (reference sequence). The CDR3 DNA follows: TGCAGTGCTAGATCCCTCGCTAGACAGGGGGCGCAGGACTATGGCTACACCTTC. Its protein is CSARSLARQGAQDYGYTF.

The gene calls are TRBV27 and TRBJ2-2; D call uncertain. This CDR3 has 12 residues. Between the trimmed V and J ends, which lost 5 bases and 5 bases, there was a span of 6 bases. The germline CDR1 and CDR2 sequences are MNHEY and SMNVEV (reference sequence). CDR3 in DNA: TGTGCCAGCAGTAGAATGACCGGGGAGCTGTTTTTT. Translation: CASSRMTGELFF.

Concerning this clonotype itself: A single base separates this from a much larger clone, so it may be a read error. This chain joins TRBV7-9 and TRBJ1-6; D not certain. The germline V gene has CDR1 SEHNR and CDR2 FQNEAQ (reference sequence). There are 21 residues in the CDR3. DNA for the CDR3: TGTGCCAGCAGGATAACAGAACCGGGAACGGGGAAAAGCTCCTATAATTCATCCCTCCACTTT. It codes for CASRITEPGTGKSSYNSSLHF.

The chain uses TRBV6-6 and TRBJ2-3; no firm D call. CDR3 length equals 12 residues. The V gene's germline CDR1 is MNHNY and CDR2 SVGAGI (reference sequence). CDR3 nucleotides: TGTGCGTCTCAAACGTTCACAGATACGCAGTATTTT. Translated, it gives CASQTFTDTQYF.

This clonotype turned up a few times. An end of the junction does not agree with germline; a read error may underlie this. This chain connects TRBV27 to TRBJ1-2; 7 bases are a match to TRBD1. CDR1 MNHEY and CDR2 SMNVEV come from the germline V gene (reference sequence). The CDR3 loop spans 14 amino acids. The CDR3 DNA is TGTGCCAGCAGTCCCGGACAGGCGGGGTATGGCAACACCTTC. Translated: CASSPGQAGYGNTF.

The rearrangement uses TRBV4-3 and TRBJ1-2; no clear D gene. The germline gives CDR1 LGHNA, CDR2 YSLEER. Deletions cut 0 bases from V and 6 bases from J, with 20 bases between. CDR3 length: 17 residues. As DNA, the CDR3 is TGCGCCAGCAGCCAAGATAAAAACTTAGGCAGGCGGGATGGCTACACCTTC. This gives the protein CASSQDKNLGRRDGYTF.

CDR3 sequence reads: CSAPRTSGGAAGELFF. For the CDR3, the DNA is TGCAGTGCTCCCCGGACTAGCGGGGGGGCTGCTGGGGAGCTGTTTTTT. The chain uses TRBV20-1 and TRBJ2-2, with 15 nucleotides matching TRBD2. V trimming: 5 bases; J trimming: 8 bases; junction bases outside the gene matches: 9. The CDR3 runs to 16 residues. Germline V lookup: CDR1 DFQATT, CDR2 SNEGSKA (reference sequence).

The sample holds many counts of this clonotype. The chain carries TRBV6-1 and TRBJ2-3; D tentatively fits TRBD1 or TRBD2 (5 bases each). CDR3 length equals 14 residues. V lost 10 bases and J 6 bases, leaving 20 bases between the germline ends. Germline V gives CDR1 MNHNS, CDR2 SASEGT. CDR3 protein: CAITGTDTTDTQYF. The DNA for the CDR3 is TGTGCCATTACCGGGACGGACACTACTGATACGCAGTATTTT.

The chain joins TRBV5-6 to TRBJ2-7; D perhaps matches TRBD2 (5 bases). This CDR3 spans 13 amino acids. Germline V lookup: CDR1 SGHDT, CDR2 YYEEEE. CDR3 DNA: TGTCCCAGCAGCTTGGCCATAGGGAGCGAGCAGTACGTC. This gives the protein CPSSLAIGSEQYV.

This sequence joins TRBV6-2 or TRBV6-3 and TRBJ2-5, with 9 bases aligning to TRBD2. The CDR3 sequence is 14 residues long. CDR1 MNHEY and CDR2 SVGEGT come from the germline V gene. J lost 0 bases, V lost 7 bases, and 3 bases had no gene match. The CDR3 DNA reads TGTGCCAGCACAGGGACTAGCTACCAAGAGACCCAGTACTTC. This translates into CASTGTSYQETQYF.

The V and J genes are TRBV4-2 and TRBJ1-2, with D hard to call. The CDR3 is 16 residues long. The germline gives CDR1 LGHNA, CDR2 YNFKEQ. V lost 4 bases to trimming and J lost 3 bases, with 18 bases between them. This CDR3 reads CASSLPATISHYGYTF. The CDR3 coding sequence is TGTGCCAGCAGCCTGCCGGCTACCATATCGCACTATGGCTACACCTTC.